Shown below are 25 T cell receptor beta chains from a single sample sequenced in a study of shared clonotypes between healthy human individuals. Sequencing used immunoSEQ multiplex PCR; TCRdb keeps in-frame clones, though not all of them. The data contain 500,000 to 700,000 clones, around 95% of them seen just once; the ten biggest clones take up around 0.11%. Naive-designated CD8 cells lacked CD45RO, were positively enriched for CCR7, and omitted terminally differentiated effector memory CD45RA+ cells. The material sequenced was naive CD8+ T cells sorted from blood. These receptor sequences come from a woman under 40 in good health.

The CDR3 sequence: CASTLQDRFSYEQYF. As DNA, the CDR3 is TGTGCCAGCACCCTCCAGGACAGGTTCTCCTACGAGCAGTACTTC. This chain links TRBV2 with TRBJ2-7; 7 bases are shared with TRBD1. Per germline, CDR1 SNHLY and CDR2 FYNNEI. Unmatched junction bases numbered 9, after V lost 7 bases and J lost 0 bases. CDR3 length equals 15 residues.

The chain carries TRBV27 and TRBJ2-3, with 8 positions matching TRBD2. From germline, CDR1 is MNHEY and CDR2 SMNVEV (reference sequence). With V trimmed by 1 base and J by 2 bases, 11 bases remained unmatched. This CDR3 region has 18 residues. Written as DNA, the CDR3 is TGTGCCAGCAGTTTATTCCCCCAGGCGGGAGGCATCACAGATACGCAGTATTTT. This encodes CASSLFPQAGGITDTQYF.

The V call is TRBV20-1, the J call TRBJ2-5; no firm D call. Judging by the DNA end, TRBJ2-7 fits better; the J call may be wrong. There are 11 residues in the CDR3. The germline gives CDR1 DFQATT, CDR2 SNEGSKA (reference sequence). CDR3 in amino acids: CSAREPYEQYF. CDR3 nucleotides: TGCAGTGCTAGGGAGCCCTACGAGCAGTACTTC.

This chain links TRBV7-9 with TRBJ1-1; 11 bases match TRBD1. CDR3 length: 17 residues. The V gene end was trimmed by 4 bases and the J gene end by 1 base; junction bases not matched to a gene: 8. Germline V CDR1 and CDR2: SEHNR, FQNEAQ (reference sequence). The CDR3 region is CASSSRGQGDQNTEAFF. The CDR3, as DNA: TGTGCCAGCAGCTCCAGGGGACAGGGGGACCAGAACACTGAAGCTTTCTTT. Full variable domain (outside the CDR3, taken from reference TRBV7-9 and TRBJ1-1): DTGVSQNPRHKITKRGQNVTFRCDPISEHNRLYWYRQTLGQGPEFLTYFQNEAQLEKSRLLSDRFSAERPKGSFSTLEIQRTEQGDSAMYLCASSSRGQGDQNTEAFFGQGTRLTVV.

V and J are TRBV7-9 and TRBJ2-7, with a weak D call TRBD2 (5 bases). CDR3 length: 13 amino acids. Germline V gene lookup returns CDR1 SEHNR and CDR2 FQNEAQ (reference sequence). Trimming left V 5 bases short and J 4 bases short, with 12 bases between. The CDR3 region has the DNA TGTGCCAGCAGCGCCCGAGGAGGATACGAGCAGTACTTC. This sequence encodes CASSARGGYEQYF. Variable domain in full (rest from reference TRBV7-9 and TRBJ2-7): DTGVSQNPRHKITKRGQNVTFRCDPISEHNRLYWYRQTLGQGPEFLTYFQNEAQLEKSRLLSDRFSAERPKGSFSTLEIQRTEQGDSAMYLCASSARGGYEQYFGPGTRLTVT.

This sequence joins TRBV28 and TRBJ1-5; 7 bases align to TRBD1. CDR1 and CDR2 (germline): MDHEN, SYDVKM. There are 17 residues in the CDR3. V was pared by 4 bases and J by 4 bases, with 13 bases of the junction left unmatched. The CDR3 loop is CASSSTGELPVNQPQHF. The DNA of the CDR3 is TGTGCCAGCAGTTCCACAGGGGAACTCCCCGTAAATCAGCCCCAGCATTTT.

This clone was picked up one time. The J gene is TRBJ1-2, the V gene TRBV2; 7 bases are a match to TRBD1. CDR3 length: 14 residues. The V and J ends lost 4 bases and 5 bases, in that order; junction bases with no gene match: 7. The germline CDR1 and CDR2 sequences are SNHLY and FYNNEI. CDR3 sequence reads: CASSGPGQLYGYTF. The CDR3 DNA is TGTGCCAGCAGTGGCCCGGGACAGTTGTATGGCTACACCTTC.

The rearrangement joins TRBV27 to TRBJ2-7, with a tentative D call TRBD2 (5 bases). Trimming cost V 6 bases and J 4 bases, with 10 bases left between them. This CDR3 region has 12 residues. Per germline, CDR1 MNHEY and CDR2 SMNVEV (reference sequence). CDR3 DNA: TGTGCCAGCAGCCAAGGGAGTTACGAGCAGTACTTC. Encoded protein: CASSQGSYEQYF.

The V and J genes are TRBV27 and TRBJ2-7; 7 positions match TRBD1. CDR3 length equals 16 residues. Germline V gene sequence: CDR1 MNHEY, CDR2 SMNVEV (reference sequence). Losses at the gene ends were 6 bases for V and 2 bases for J; bases not matched to a gene: 13. The CDR3 nucleotides are TGTGCCAGCAGCCCATCGCTAGGGACAGCCGCCTACGAGCAGTACTTC. Its translation is CASSPSLGTAAYEQYF.

This clone came up a few times. The chain employs TRBV18 and TRBJ1-1; D call uncertain. Between the trimmed V and J ends, which lost 0 bases and 7 bases, there was a span of 9 bases. CDR1 is KGHSH, CDR2 LQKENI, per germline. This CDR3 has 13 amino acids. Here the CDR3 reads CASSPPGQDEAFF. The CDR3 nucleotides read TGTGCCAGCTCACCACCAGGGCAGGATGAAGCTTTCTTT.

J is TRBJ1-2 and V is TRBV2; D is undetermined. V dropped 4 bases and J dropped 4 bases, with 10 bases sitting between them. Germline loops: CDR1 SNHLY, CDR2 FYNNEI. This CDR3 spans 13 amino acids. The CDR3 spells CASSGSLIYGYTF. CDR3 coding DNA: TGTGCCAGCAGTGGATCCCTCATCTATGGCTACACCTTC.

This chain joins TRBV28 and TRBJ2-2; the D gene is possibly TRBD1 (6 bases). This CDR3 has 17 amino acids. Trimming pared 5 bases from V and 0 bases from J, leaving 16 bases between. CDR1 and CDR2 (germline): MDHEN, SYDVKM. The CDR3 sequence is CASSNYRELANTGELFF. Here the CDR3 DNA reads TGTGCCAGCAGTAACTACAGGGAGTTGGCGAACACCGGGGAGCTGTTTTTT.

The V call is TRBV7-2, the J call TRBJ2-1; D is unclear. Germline loops: CDR1 SGHTA, CDR2 FQGNSA. The CDR3 totals 11 residues. V lost 1 base to trimming and J lost 9 bases, with 4 bases between them. In DNA form, the CDR3 reads TGTGCCAGCAGCTTAGACCCTGAGCAGTTCTTC. Its translation is CASSLDPEQFF.

The chain uses TRBV5-1 and TRBJ1-2; D is perhaps TRBD1 (6 bases). V lost 1 base, J lost 6 bases, and 22 bases lay in between. Per the germline V gene, CDR1 is SGHRS and CDR2 is YFSETQ. The CDR3 extends over 17 amino acids. This CDR3 reads CASSLYTTTGPGDGYTF. CDR3 in DNA: TGCGCCAGCAGCTTGTACACGACAACAGGGCCCGGCGATGGCTACACCTTC.

The V and J genes are TRBV6-5 and TRBJ1-1; D not resolved. Germline assignment: CDR1 MNHEY and CDR2 SVGAGI. The CDR3 is 13 residues long. Trimming took off 3 bases at V and 4 bases at J, with 9 bases between the two ends. CDR3 sequence (DNA): TGTGCCAGCAGTTATTCGCCCGGCACTGAAGCTTTCTTT. It specifies CASSYSPGTEAFF.

V is TRBV5-6 and J is TRBJ2-7; possible D gene TRBD2, 6 bases. Germline CDR1 and CDR2: SGHDT and YYEEEE. V dropped 4 bases and J dropped 0 bases, with 11 bases sitting between them. The CDR3 contains 14 residues. CDR3 sequence reads: CASSQAGNSYEQYF. DNA for the CDR3: TGTGCCAGCAGCCAAGCGGGTAACTCCTACGAGCAGTACTTC.

The chain joins TRBV19 to TRBJ2-3; unclear D gene. With 3 bases removed from V and 4 bases from J, the gap between germline ends came to 2 bases. The CDR3 loop spans 11 amino acids. Germline CDR1 LNHDA, CDR2 SQIVND (reference sequence). The CDR3 protein is CASSISDTQYF. The CDR3, as DNA: TGTGCCAGTAGTATTTCAGATACGCAGTATTTT.

The chain has TRBV27 and TRBJ2-1; D call uncertain. This CDR3 spans 13 amino acids. With 2 bases removed from V and 6 bases from J, the gap between germline ends came to 8 bases. The germline CDR1 and CDR2 sequences are MNHEY and SMNVEV (reference sequence). The CDR3 sequence is CASSLGFTNEQFF. CDR3 nucleotides: TGTGCCAGCAGTTTAGGCTTCACCAATGAGCAGTTCTTC.

The rearrangement joins TRBV28 to TRBJ1-3; D is perhaps TRBD1 (6 bases). This CDR3 spans 18 amino acids. Trimming cost V 5 bases and J 2 bases, with 22 bases left between them. From germline, CDR1 is MDHEN and CDR2 SYDVKM. The CDR3 reads CASSRGGRPLIPGNTIYF. The CDR3 nucleotides are TGTGCCAGCAGTAGGGGGGGGCGACCCCTAATTCCTGGAAACACCATATATTTT. The full variable domain, with the rest looked up from reference TRBV28 and TRBJ1-3, is DVKVTQSSRYLVKRTGEKVFLECVQDMDHENMFWYRQDPGLGLRLIYFSYDVKMKEKGDIPEGYSVSREKKERFSLILESASTNQTSMYLCASSRGGRPLIPGNTIYFGEGSWLTVV.

This sequence joins TRBV10-3 and TRBJ2-1, with D perhaps matching TRBD1 (6 bases). Germline CDR1 ENHRY, CDR2 SYGVKD. The CDR3 is 16 amino acids. Trimming removed 2 bases at V and 1 base at J, with 12 bases between. The CDR3 nucleotides are TGTGCCATCAGTGAGGGCAGGGGTGGATCCTACAATGAGCAGTTCTTC. Translation gives CAISEGRGGSYNEQFF.

This chain connects TRBV5-5 to TRBJ2-3; tentatively, D is TRBD2 (6 bases). The length of the CDR3 is 18 residues. Germline assignment: CDR1 SGHKS and CDR2 YYEKEE (reference sequence). Trimming removed 0 bases at V and 3 bases at J, with 20 bases between. The CDR3 loop is CASSLDYLGGILTDTQYF. CDR3 in DNA: TGTGCCAGCAGCTTGGACTATCTAGGCGGGATATTGACAGATACGCAGTATTTT.

The chain combines TRBV5-8 with TRBJ2-7, with D perhaps matching TRBD2 (6 bases). The germline V gene has CDR1 SGHTS and CDR2 YDEGEE. This CDR3 contains 15 residues. The ends were cut back, 6 bases at V and 1 base at J, with 17 bases in the middle. The CDR3 sequence is CASKPWGVESYEQYF. The CDR3 nucleotides are TGTGCCAGCAAACCCTGGGGGGTCGAATCCTACGAGCAGTACTTC.

This clone was recorded a few times. The gene calls are TRBV27 and TRBJ2-7; D is uncertain. Between the trimmed V and J ends, which lost 3 bases and 4 bases, there was a span of 10 bases. In germline, CDR1 is MNHEY, CDR2 SMNVEV (reference sequence). This CDR3 spans 13 amino acids. The CDR3, as DNA: TGTGCCAGCAGTTTTTACTCAAATTACGAGCAGTACTTC. This encodes CASSFYSNYEQYF.

V usage is TRBV28 and J usage is TRBJ2-7; tentative D call: TRBD2 (5 bases). Germline V gene lookup returns CDR1 MDHEN and CDR2 SYDVKM. V shed 6 bases and J shed 3 bases, with 9 bases lying between them. The CDR3 runs 12 residues. CDR3 coding DNA: TGTGCCAGCAGAGCGGCATTCTACGAGCAGTACTTC. It specifies CASRAAFYEQYF.

This chain's CDR3 is CASSLSVVSSSRTVEQYF. In DNA, the CDR3 is TGTGCCAGCAGTTTATCCGTCGTGTCTTCGTCGCGTACGGTCGAGCAGTACTTC. The chain is built from TRBV27 and TRBJ2-7; D gene unclear. V was shortened by 0 bases and J by 6 bases, with 24 bases between the two germline ends. This CDR3 contains 18 residues. Germline V gene sequence: CDR1 MNHEY, CDR2 SMNVEV (reference sequence).